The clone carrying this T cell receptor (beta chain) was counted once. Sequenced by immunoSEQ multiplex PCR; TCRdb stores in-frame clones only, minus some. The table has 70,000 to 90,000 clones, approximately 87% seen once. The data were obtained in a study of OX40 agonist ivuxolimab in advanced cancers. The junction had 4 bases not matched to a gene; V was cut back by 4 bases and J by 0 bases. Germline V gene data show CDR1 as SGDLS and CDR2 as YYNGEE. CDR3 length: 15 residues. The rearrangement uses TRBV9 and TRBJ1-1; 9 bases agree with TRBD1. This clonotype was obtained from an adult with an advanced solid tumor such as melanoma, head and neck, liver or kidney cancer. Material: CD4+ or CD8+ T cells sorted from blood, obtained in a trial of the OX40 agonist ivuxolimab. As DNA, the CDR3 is TGTGCCAGCAGCTCAGGGACAGGGCTGAACACTGAAGCTTTCTTT. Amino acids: CASSSGTGLNTEAFF.